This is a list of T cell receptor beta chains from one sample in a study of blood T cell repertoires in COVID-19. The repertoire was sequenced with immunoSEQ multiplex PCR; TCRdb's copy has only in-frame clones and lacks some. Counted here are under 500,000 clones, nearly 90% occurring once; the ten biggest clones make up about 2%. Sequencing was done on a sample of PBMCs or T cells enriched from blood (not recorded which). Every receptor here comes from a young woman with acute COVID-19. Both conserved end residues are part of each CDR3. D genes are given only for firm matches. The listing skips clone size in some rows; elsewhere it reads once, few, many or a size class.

DNA: TGTGCCAGCAGCCCATCTCCGGGACAGGACAACTATGGCTACACCTTC
CDR3: CASSPSPGQDNYGYTF
size: once
J: TRBJ1-2
D: TRBD1
V: TRBV7-6

DNA: TGTGCCAGCAGTGTGAGACAGGGGATCGGGGAGCTGTTTTTT
CDR3: CASSVRQGIGELFF
size: .
J: TRBJ2-2
D: TRBD1
V: TRBV2

DNA: TGTGCCAGCAGTTTAGGCTGGGCCCTTTCGGAGCAGTACTTC
CDR3: CASSLGWALSEQYF
size: .
J: TRBJ2-7
D: .
V: TRBV27

DNA: TGTGCCACCAGTGACGAGCCGGCTAGCGGGTCGATCTCAGATACGCAGTATTTT
CDR3: CATSDEPASGSISDTQYF
size: .
J: TRBJ2-3
D: TRBD2
V: TRBV24-1

DNA: TGTGCCAGCTCGTGGGACAGTGAGCAGTTCTTC
CDR3: CASSWDSEQFF
size: .
J: TRBJ2-1
D: TRBD1
V: TRBV18

DNA: TGTGCCAGCAGCTTAATGGGCAGGGGGTTATTAAGAGATACGCAGTATTTT
CDR3: CASSLMGRGLLRDTQYF
size: .
J: TRBJ2-3
D: TRBD1
V: TRBV7-3

DNA: TGTGCCAGCAGCCAAGATTTTCTCGGGACTAGCAGGCACGAGCAGTACTTC
CDR3: CASSQDFLGTSRHEQYF
size: few
J: TRBJ2-7
D: TRBD2
V: TRBV4-2

DNA: TGTGCCAGCAGCTCGGACGAGGGAGAAAAACTGTTTTTT
CDR3: CASSSDEGEKLFF
size: .
J: TRBJ1-4
D: .
V: TRBV28

DNA: TGCAGCGTTTCGGGACAGCAAGAGACCCAGTACTTC
CDR3: CSVSGQQETQYF
size: .
J: TRBJ2-5
D: TRBD1
V: TRBV29-1

DNA: TGTGCCGTCGGGACAGTGAAAGACTACGAGCAGTACTTC
CDR3: CAVGTVKDYEQYF
size: .
J: TRBJ2-7
D: TRBD1
V: TRBV10-3

DNA: TGTGCCAGCAGTTTAGGGCGGGCCTCACGCCTCCACTTT
CDR3: CASSLGRASRLHF
size: .
J: TRBJ1-6
D: .
V: TRBV12-3/TRBV12-4

DNA: TGCGCCAGCAGTGAGCACAGGAATATACACGAGCAGTACTTC
CDR3: CASSEHRNIHEQYF
size: .
J: TRBJ2-7
D: .
V: TRBV10-1

DNA: TGTGCCAGCAGCCTAGATTCGGGACAGGGCTTACTCTCTGGAAACACCATATATTTT
CDR3: CASSLDSGQGLLSGNTIYF
size: .
J: TRBJ1-3
D: TRBD1
V: TRBV4-2

DNA: TGCGCCAGCAGCCAGTTAGCGGAGTATGAGCAGTTCTTC
CDR3: CASSQLAEYEQFF
size: once
J: TRBJ2-1
D: .
V: TRBV4-1

DNA: TGTGCTAGTGGTTTACTTAACTCGGCCCTCCACTTT
CDR3: CASGLLNSALHF
size: .
J: TRBJ1-6
D: .
V: TRBV12-5

DNA: TGTGCCAGCAGCCCCAGGGGACAGCCCCAGCATTTT
CDR3: CASSPRGQPQHF
size: .
J: TRBJ1-5
D: .
V: TRBV3-1/TRBV3-2

DNA: TGCGCCAGCAGCTCGGGGGATGGGGCCAACGTCCTGACTTTC
CDR3: CASSSGDGANVLTF
size: .
J: TRBJ2-6
D: .
V: TRBV5-1

DNA: TGTGCCAGTAGTCCCGCCGGGGGGTCTAACTATGGCTACACCTTC
CDR3: CASSPAGGSNYGYTF
size: .
J: TRBJ1-2
D: .
V: TRBV19

DNA: TGTGCCAGCAGTAGAGAGCGTAATACGCAGTATTTT
CDR3: CASSRERNTQYF
size: .
J: TRBJ2-3
D: .
V: TRBV12-3/TRBV12-4

DNA: TGTGCCAGCAGCACAGGGGGTTACACTGAAGCTTTCTTT
CDR3: CASSTGGYTEAFF
size: .
J: TRBJ1-1
D: TRBD1
V: TRBV27

DNA: TGCGCCAGCAGCAAGGGGGCGGCAGATACGCAGTATTTT
CDR3: CASSKGAADTQYF
size: .
J: TRBJ2-3
D: TRBD1
V: TRBV5-1

DNA: TGTGCCAGCAGTGGAGACACCGGGACAGGGTCTCGGGAGCAGTACTTC
CDR3: CASSGDTGTGSREQYF
size: .
J: TRBJ2-7
D: TRBD1
V: TRBV6-1

DNA: TGTGCCAGCAGTCCAGGGACAGGGATCGGTGAAGCTTTCTTT
CDR3: CASSPGTGIGEAFF
size: .
J: TRBJ1-1
D: TRBD1
V: TRBV27

DNA: TGTGCCAGCAGCTTAGTTCGGACAGGGGGATACGAGCAGTACTTC
CDR3: CASSLVRTGGYEQYF
size: .
J: TRBJ2-7
D: TRBD1
V: TRBV7-2

DNA: TGTGCCAGCAGTACTCGACAGGGGGTTCACACCGGGGAGCTGTTTTTT
CDR3: CASSTRQGVHTGELFF
size: .
J: TRBJ2-2
D: TRBD1
V: TRBV27

DNA: TGTGCCAGCAGCTACCTTCAGGGGGGTACTAATGAAAAACTGTTTTTT
CDR3: CASSYLQGGTNEKLFF
size: .
J: TRBJ1-4
D: TRBD1
V: TRBV3-1/TRBV3-2

DNA: TGTGCCAGCAGCCAACAATCCAGTAGCGGGGTTACCACAGATACGCAGTATTTT
CDR3: CASSQQSSSGVTTDTQYF
size: .
J: TRBJ2-3
D: TRBD2
V: TRBV3-1/TRBV3-2

DNA: TGTGCCAGTAGTGAGACAGGAGGCAATCAGCCCCAGCATTTT
CDR3: CASSETGGNQPQHF
size: .
J: TRBJ1-5
D: .
V: TRBV19

DNA: TGTGCCAGCAGCGTAGAGGAGGCTCTGAACACTGAAGCTTTCTTT
CDR3: CASSVEEALNTEAFF
size: .
J: TRBJ1-1
D: .
V: TRBV9

DNA: TGCGCCAGCAGCCAAGAGGGCCGGAATGAGCAGTTCTTC
CDR3: CASSQEGRNEQFF
size: .
J: TRBJ2-1
D: .
V: TRBV4-1

DNA: TGTGCCAGCGAGAGGCAAAGTGATCAGCCCCAGCATTTT
CDR3: CASERQSDQPQHF
size: .
J: TRBJ1-5
D: .
V: TRBV6-5

DNA: TGTGCCAGCAGCCAAGGTGGGAGGGCCGGCGAGACCCAGTACTTC
CDR3: CASSQGGRAGETQYF
size: .
J: TRBJ2-5
D: TRBD2
V: TRBV14

DNA: TGTGCCAGCAGTACCGGGACAGTCAACTATGGCTACACCTTC
CDR3: CASSTGTVNYGYTF
size: .
J: TRBJ1-2
D: TRBD1
V: TRBV14

DNA: TGTGCCAGCAGTTCACCAATCCGGGACAGACATAATTCACCCCTCCACTTT
CDR3: CASSSPIRDRHNSPLHF
size: once
J: TRBJ1-6
D: TRBD1
V: TRBV27

DNA: TGTGCCAGCAGCAGACAGGGGCAAGAGACCCAGTACTTC
CDR3: CASSRQGQETQYF
size: .
J: TRBJ2-5
D: TRBD1
V: TRBV7-8

DNA: TGCGCCAGCAGCCCGTCGGGCACCGGGGAGCTGTTTTTT
CDR3: CASSPSGTGELFF
size: .
J: TRBJ2-2
D: .
V: TRBV5-1

DNA: TGTGCCAGCAGCGATCGGACAGGGGTGAGGCAAGAGACCCAGTACTTC
CDR3: CASSDRTGVRQETQYF
size: .
J: TRBJ2-5
D: TRBD1
V: TRBV11-2

DNA: TGTGCCAGCAGCGGATCTTCAGGGACTTACTATGGCTACACCTTC
CDR3: CASSGSSGTYYGYTF
size: .
J: TRBJ1-2
D: .
V: TRBV9

DNA: TGTGCCAGCAGTGACTTTCGCAGGAAGAACACTGAAGCTTTCTTT
CDR3: CASSDFRRKNTEAFF
size: .
J: TRBJ1-1
D: .
V: TRBV6-4

DNA: TGCGCCAGCAGCTTGTCTCAAGAGACCCAGTACTTC
CDR3: CASSLSQETQYF
size: .
J: TRBJ2-5
D: .
V: TRBV5-1

DNA: TGTGCCAGCAGATCCAGGGGGGCTCGAGACACCGGGGAGCTGTTTTTT
CDR3: CASRSRGARDTGELFF
size: .
J: TRBJ2-2
D: .
V: TRBV2

DNA: TGTGCCAGCAGCCCGGGAGTGAACACTGAAGCTTTCTTT
CDR3: CASSPGVNTEAFF
size: .
J: TRBJ1-1
D: .
V: TRBV11-3